The 17 T cell receptor beta chains presented below share a single source sample, sequenced in a study of blood T cells in healthy people across ages. A sample-barcoded 5' primer and a J-beta primer mix were used in a second PCR of roughly 6 to 11 cycles. TCRdb passed the 5' RACE reads through MiXCR, listing each CDR3 protein once. The profile shows 1.5 million to 2 million distinct CDR3 sequences, about 50% of them singletons. The sequenced sample was blood. These receptors came from a woman aged 40 to 49 in good health.

V gene TRBV7-6 combines with J gene TRBJ2-3, with D tentatively TRBD1 or TRBD2 (7 bases each). CDR1 and CDR2 from the germline V gene are SGHVS and FNYEAQ. Trimming shortened V by 3 bases and J by 5 bases, and 15 bases separated the two germline ends. The CDR3 is 15 residues long. CDR3 protein: CASSFQGGRKDTQYF. The DNA for the CDR3 is TGTGCCAGCAGCTTCCAGGGGGGGCGCAAAGATACGCAGTATTTT.

CDR3: CASSYRVVSDTQYF. Here the CDR3 DNA reads TGTGCCAGCAGCTACAGGGTAGTCTCAGATACGCAGTATTTT. J is TRBJ2-3 and V is TRBV7-2, with a weak D call TRBD1 (6 bases). V was shortened by 4 bases and J by 4 bases, with 12 bases between the two germline ends. Looked up from germline, CDR1 is SGHTA and CDR2 is FQGNSA. The CDR3 contains 14 residues.

The chain carries TRBV7-2 and TRBJ2-1; 11 bases align to TRBD2. Matching the DNA end better, TRBJ2-7 makes the J call doubtful. The CDR3 totals 18 residues. Per the germline V gene, CDR1 is SGHTA and CDR2 is FQGNSA. CDR3 in DNA: TGTGCCAGCAGCTTAGCTAGCGGGGGGGTAAGCTCCTACAATGAGCAGTACTTC. Its translation is CASSLASGGVSSYNEQYF.

This clonotype has only a few counts. The chain joins TRBV7-9 to TRBJ1-2, with 8 bases identical to TRBD1. With 5 bases clipped from V and 3 bases from J, the junction kept 17 bases outside the gene matches. The germline V gene has CDR1 SEHNR and CDR2 FQNEAQ (reference sequence). There are 18 residues in the CDR3. The CDR3: CASSAQALGTGDDYGYTF. CDR3 coding DNA: TGTGCCAGCAGCGCTCAGGCTTTAGGGACAGGCGATGACTATGGCTACACCTTC.

This clonotype has just one count. V usage is TRBV27 and J usage is TRBJ2-3, with 7 bases fitting TRBD1. CDR3 length: 17 amino acids. J gave up 5 bases and V 3 bases, and 14 bases lay outside the gene matches. Per germline, CDR1 MNHEY and CDR2 SMNVEV (reference sequence). The CDR3 reads CASSFALSGQEIDTQYF. CDR3 DNA: TGTGCCAGCAGTTTCGCGTTATCAGGACAGGAGATAGATACGCAGTATTTT.

This clonotype came up a few times. The chain is built from TRBV7-2 and TRBJ1-4; TRBD1 is a possible D gene (6 bases). Trimming cost V 5 bases and J 7 bases, with 17 bases left between them. Germline V gene data show CDR1 as SGHTA and CDR2 as FQGNSA. This CDR3 comprises 15 residues. The CDR3 spells CASSRGDTWGEKLFF. The CDR3, as DNA: TGTGCCAGCAGCCGGGGGGACACTTGGGGTGAAAAACTGTTTTTT.

This clonotype showed up just a few times. The chain joins TRBV4-2 to TRBJ1-1; no clear D. Trimming stripped 1 base from V and 4 bases from J, with 10 bases between. This CDR3 is 14 amino acids long. Germline CDR1 LGHNA, CDR2 YNFKEQ. The CDR3 protein is CASSQVQVSTEAFF. The DNA for the CDR3 is TGTGCCAGCAGCCAAGTTCAAGTGTCCACTGAAGCTTTCTTT.

This clonotype turned up a few times. V gene TRBV5-1 combines with J gene TRBJ2-5; TRBD2 might be the D (5 bases). V shed 2 bases and J shed 5 bases, with 19 bases lying between them. In germline, CDR1 is SGHRS, CDR2 YFSETQ. This CDR3 contains 16 residues. The CDR3 DNA reads TGCGCCAGCAGCTTCGTTCCGGGCAGGAGCGGTGAGACCCAGTACTTC. This encodes CASSFVPGRSGETQYF. Full variable domain (outside the CDR3, taken from reference TRBV5-1 and TRBJ2-5): KAGVTQTPRYLIKTRGQQVTLSCSPISGHRSVSWYQQTPGQGLQFLFEYFSETQRNKGNFPGRFSGRQFSNSRSEMNVSTLELGDSALYLCASSFVPGRSGETQYFGPGTRLLVL.

The V call is TRBV29-1, the J call TRBJ2-5; 9 bases align to TRBD2. V gave up 7 bases and J gave up 5 bases; unmatched junction bases: 14. CDR1 SQVTM and CDR2 ANQGSEA come from the germline V gene. The CDR3 loop spans 15 amino acids. CDR3 DNA sequence: TGCAGCGCCTCTAAAGGGCTAGCGGGACAGGAGACCCAGTACTTC. The encoded protein is CSASKGLAGQETQYF.

The rearrangement uses TRBV7-9 and TRBJ1-2; perhaps TRBD1 as D (5 bases). Germline CDR1 SEHNR, CDR2 FQNEAQ (reference sequence). The V end was cut by 9 bases, the J end by 8 bases, with 25 bases between. This CDR3 is 15 amino acids long. CDR3 DNA sequence: TGTGCCAGTCTCCGGGGCCCGGACAAAAAAGGAGGCTACACCTTC. Its protein product is CASLRGPDKKGGYTF.

This clonotype has more than one count but fewer than ten. The chain has TRBV4-1 and TRBJ2-5, with a possible D match to TRBD2 (6 bases). CDR1 and CDR2 from the germline V gene are MGHRA and YSYEKL. The CDR3 length is 15 residues. The V gene lost 0 bases and the J gene lost 5 bases, with 13 bases spanning the gap. Here the CDR3 reads CASSQDEAAGETQYF. The CDR3 bases are TGCGCCAGCAGCCAAGACGAGGCGGCGGGGGAGACCCAGTACTTC.

The chain employs TRBV12-3 or TRBV12-4 and TRBJ2-3, with D hard to call. Trimming shortened V by 6 bases and J by 2 bases, and 15 bases separated the two germline ends. CDR3 length: 15 amino acids. The CDR3 sequence: CASRIRRVNTDTQYF. CDR3 bases: TGTGCCAGCAGGATTAGGAGAGTAAACACAGATACGCAGTATTTT.

This clonotype was detected a few times. V gene TRBV20-1 combines with J gene TRBJ2-3; possibly TRBD2 for D (5 bases). The V gene lost 0 bases and the J gene lost 6 bases, with 16 bases spanning the gap. The CDR3 totals 15 residues. Germline lookup yields CDR1 DFQATT and CDR2 SNEGSKA (reference sequence). For the CDR3, the DNA is TGCAGTGCTAGAGATCATAGGAGGTCGAGGGATACGCAGTATTTT. Protein sequence: CSARDHRRSRDTQYF.

The chain uses TRBV29-1 and TRBJ2-5; D might be TRBD1 (6 bases). CDR1 SQVTM and CDR2 ANQGSEA come from the germline V gene. Trimming removed 8 bases from V and 5 bases from J, with 15 bases in between. The CDR3 is 12 residues long. The DNA of the CDR3 is TGCAGCTTCACCCCGAGGGGGGAGACCCAGTACTTC. Protein: CSFTPRGETQYF.

The chain couples TRBV28 to TRBJ2-1, with 7 bases fitting TRBD1. This CDR3 is 15 amino acids long. Germline assignment: CDR1 MDHEN and CDR2 SYDVKM. V lost 7 bases and J lost 4; bases outside the gene matches: 10. CDR3 sequence reads: CASTTDPGQYNEQFF. The CDR3 DNA reads TGTGCCAGCACCACCGACCCGGGACAGTACAATGAGCAGTTCTTC.

This clonotype turned up a few times. This CDR3 reads CASSLRTSGGAFNEQFF. CDR3 nucleotide sequence: TGCGCCAGCAGCTTGAGAACTAGCGGGGGGGCTTTCAATGAGCAGTTCTTC. This sequence joins TRBV5-1 and TRBJ2-1, with 13 bases aligning to TRBD2. This CDR3 has 17 amino acids. After removal of 1 base from V and 6 bases from J, the junction contained 7 bases not matched to a gene. Germline V gives CDR1 SGHRS, CDR2 YFSETQ.

V is TRBV4-3 and J is TRBJ2-5; D gene ambiguous. The germline V gene has CDR1 LGHNA and CDR2 YSLEER. With 0 bases removed from V and 1 base from J, the gap between germline ends came to 18 bases. CDR3 size: 18 residues. CDR3 DNA sequence: TGCGCCAGCAGCCAAGATTCGTCGTGGGCCGGTCGCCAAGAGACCCAGTACTTC. This sequence encodes CASSQDSSWAGRQETQYF.